Following are 14 T cell receptor beta chains from one sample sequenced in a study of cytomegalovirus exposure and HLA in healthy donors. The study ran its PCR with 60 Vbeta and 13 Jbeta primers. TCRdb's table, derived via immunoSEQ multiplex PCR, lists solely in-frame clones and lacks some. The sample comprises 100,000 to 150,000 clones, roughly three quarters of which are singletons, and approximately 0.86% rests with the top ten. The sequenced sample consisted of PBMCs. The receptors were gathered from an older woman in good health and CMV-seronegative.

The gene calls are TRBV27 and TRBJ2-6; D unresolved. The germline V gene encodes CDR1 MNHEY and CDR2 SMNVEV (reference sequence). The V and J ends lost 3 bases and 0 bases respectively, with 3 bases between them. CDR3 length: 14 amino acids. The CDR3 DNA reads as TGTGCCAGCAGTTTTTACTCTGGGGCCAACGTCCTGACTTTC. The encoded protein is CASSFYSGANVLTF.

The CDR3 region is CASSPGLARAQFF. The CDR3 bases are TGTGCCAGCAGCCCTGGACTAGCGAGAGCGCAGTTCTTC. This chain connects TRBV14 to TRBJ2-1, with 9 nucleotides matching TRBD2. Losses at the gene ends were 4 bases for V and 12 bases for J; bases not matched to a gene: 7. Germline CDR1 is SGHDN and CDR2 is FVKESK. The CDR3 runs 13 residues.

The V gene is TRBV19, the J gene TRBJ2-2; 13 bases are a match to TRBD2. Germline V gene sequence: CDR1 LNHDA, CDR2 SQIVND (reference sequence). Germline trimming cut 10 bases from V and 4 bases from J; bases unmatched to any gene: 6. The length of the CDR3 is 15 residues. In DNA form, the CDR3 reads TGTGCCACCGGGACTAGCGGGGTCGGCACCGGGGAGCTGTTTTTT. Translating it yields CATGTSGVGTGELFF.

The V gene is TRBV28, the J gene TRBJ2-7; D not certain. Germline V gene sequence: CDR1 MDHEN, CDR2 SYDVKM. This CDR3 has 11 amino acids. V shed 5 bases and J shed 2 bases, with 4 bases lying between them. DNA for the CDR3: TGTGCCAGCAGTCCGGCCTACGAGCAGTACTTC. Its protein is CASSPAYEQYF. Combining the CDR3 with reference TRBV28 and TRBJ2-7 gives the whole variable domain DVKVTQSSRYLVKRTGEKVFLECVQDMDHENMFWYRQDPGLGLRLIYFSYDVKMKEKGDIPEGYSVSREKKERFSLILESASTNQTSMYLCASSPAYEQYFGPGTRLTVT.

V is TRBV10-3 and J is TRBJ1-1, with no clear D. CDR3 length equals 12 residues. The V gene's germline CDR1 is ENHRY and CDR2 SYGVKD. Trimming stripped 4 bases from V and 4 bases from J, with 7 bases between. CDR3 sequence: CAISVGGTEAFF. The CDR3 DNA is TGTGCCATCAGTGTCGGCGGCACTGAAGCTTTCTTT.

The rearrangement joins TRBV2 to TRBJ1-2; TRBD1 aligns across 7 bases. This CDR3 region has 13 residues. Germline V lookup: CDR1 SNHLY, CDR2 FYNNEI. J lost 8 bases, V lost 6 bases, and 9 bases had no gene match. CDR3 amino acids: CASSQDREGGYTF. The DNA of the CDR3 is TGTGCCAGCAGCCAAGACAGGGAAGGGGGCTACACCTTC.

This chain links TRBV28 with TRBJ1-1; tentative D call: TRBD1 (5 bases). There are 14 residues in the CDR3. V was trimmed by 2 bases and J by 2 bases, leaving 9 bases between them. Germline values: CDR1 MDHEN, CDR2 SYDVKM. CDR3 sequence reads: CASSLVGVNTEAFF. The DNA of the CDR3 is TGTGCCAGCAGTTTAGTAGGGGTAAACACTGAAGCTTTCTTT.

The V call is TRBV15, the J call TRBJ2-2; weak D call: TRBD2 (5 bases). V was clipped by 1 base and J by 4 bases, with 16 bases between them. The CDR3 consists of 17 residues. Germline assignment: CDR1 LNHNV and CDR2 YYDKDF (reference sequence). The CDR3 here is CATSRGNRLRRTGELFF. CDR3 sequence (DNA): TGTGCCACCAGCAGAGGCAACCGACTAAGGCGCACCGGGGAGCTGTTTTTT.

As DNA, the CDR3 is TGTGCCAGCTCACCTGGACAGATAAACACCGGGGAGCTGTTTTTT. Translation: CASSPGQINTGELFF. This rearrangement joins TRBV18 to TRBJ2-2; D perhaps matches TRBD1 (6 bases). V was shortened by 3 bases and J by 2 bases, with 10 bases between the two germline ends. The CDR3 totals 15 residues. Germline CDR1 is KGHSH and CDR2 is LQKENI.

The chain carries TRBV10-1 and TRBJ2-1, with 10 bases fitting TRBD2. V lost 0 bases, J lost 9 bases, and 11 bases stayed unmatched. CDR3 length: 17 residues. CDR1 and CDR2 (germline): WNHNN, SYGVQD (reference sequence). In DNA form, the CDR3 reads TGCGCCAGCAGTGAGTCAGGGCCTAGCGGGAGTTTTGGTGAGCAGTTCTTC. This codes for CASSESGPSGSFGEQFF.

The V call is TRBV27, the J call TRBJ2-3, with 13 positions matching TRBD2. J was trimmed by 2 bases and V by 4 bases; bases with no gene match: 9. Germline V gives CDR1 MNHEY, CDR2 SMNVEV (reference sequence). The CDR3 spans 18 residues. CDR3 protein: CASSSVMGLAGNTDTQYF. In DNA form, the CDR3 reads TGTGCCAGCAGTTCGGTGATGGGACTAGCGGGAAACACAGATACGCAGTATTTT.

This clone was detected once. The chain couples TRBV7-9 to TRBJ2-1, with TRBD2 matching over 9 bases. Germline CDR1 is SEHNR and CDR2 is FQNEAQ (reference sequence). The CDR3 contains 17 residues. Trimming cost V 1 base and J 7 bases; bases outside gene matches: 11. In DNA, the CDR3 is TGTGCCAGCAGCTTAGGGACTAGCGACAATGTTGGGAATGAGCAGTTCTTC. Amino acid sequence: CASSLGTSDNVGNEQFF.

The chain uses TRBV5-4 and TRBJ1-2, with 8 bases fitting TRBD1. CDR3 length equals 15 residues. Germline CDR1 SGHNT, CDR2 YYREEE (reference sequence). V lost 6 bases, J lost 4 bases, and 11 bases stayed unmatched. The CDR3 DNA reads TGTGCCAGCACCCCCTACCAGGGGGCGGGCTATGGCTACACCTTC. Translated, it gives CASTPYQGAGYGYTF. The whole variable domain, remainder taken from reference TRBV5-4 and TRBJ1-2, is ETGVTQSPTHLIKTRGQQVTLRCSSQSGHNTVSWYQQALGQGPQFIFQYYREEENGRGNFPPRFSGLQFPNYSSELNVNALELDDSALYLCASTPYQGAGYGYTFGSGTRLTVV.

This clone was detected a few times. The V and J genes are TRBV23-1 and TRBJ2-2, with unresolved D. TRBV23-1 is assigned to the ORF class and has an uncertain function. V lost 4 bases, J lost 0 bases, and 6 bases lay in between. The CDR3 sequence is 14 residues long. The CDR3 reads CASSPPSNTGELFF. The CDR3 coding sequence is TGCGCCAGCAGTCCCCCATCGAACACCGGGGAGCTGTTTTTT.